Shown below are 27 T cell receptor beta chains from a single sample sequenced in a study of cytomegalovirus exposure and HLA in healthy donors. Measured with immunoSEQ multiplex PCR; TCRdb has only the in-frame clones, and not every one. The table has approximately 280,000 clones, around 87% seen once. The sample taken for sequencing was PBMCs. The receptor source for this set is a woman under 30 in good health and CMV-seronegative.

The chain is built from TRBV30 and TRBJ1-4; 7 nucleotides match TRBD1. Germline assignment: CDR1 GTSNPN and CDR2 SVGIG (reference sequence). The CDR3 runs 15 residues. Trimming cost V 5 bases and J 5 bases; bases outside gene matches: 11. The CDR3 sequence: CAWGPPGTVNEKLFF. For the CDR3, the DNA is TGTGCCTGGGGCCCCCCCGGGACAGTGAATGAAAAACTGTTTTTT.

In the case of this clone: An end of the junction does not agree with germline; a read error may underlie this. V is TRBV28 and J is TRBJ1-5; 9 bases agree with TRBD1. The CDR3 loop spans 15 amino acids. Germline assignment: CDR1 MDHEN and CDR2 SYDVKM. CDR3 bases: TGTGCCAGCAGTCGACCGGGACAGGGAAATCAGGCCCAGCATTTT. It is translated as CASSRPGQGNQAQHF.

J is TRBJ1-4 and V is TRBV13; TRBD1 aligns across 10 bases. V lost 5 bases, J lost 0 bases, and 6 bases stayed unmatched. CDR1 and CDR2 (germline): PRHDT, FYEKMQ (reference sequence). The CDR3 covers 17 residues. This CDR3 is CASSGGQGGTTNEKLFF. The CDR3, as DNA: TGTGCCAGCAGCGGAGGACAGGGGGGGACAACTAATGAAAAACTGTTTTTT.

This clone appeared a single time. CDR3 bases: TGTGCCAGCAGTTTCCCGGGAGACACTGAAGCTTTCTTT. This translates into CASSFPGDTEAFF. The chain joins TRBV28 to TRBJ1-1; no firm D call. V was cut by 3 bases and J by 3 bases, with 8 bases left in between. Germline V gene data show CDR1 as MDHEN and CDR2 as SYDVKM. The CDR3 consists of 13 residues.

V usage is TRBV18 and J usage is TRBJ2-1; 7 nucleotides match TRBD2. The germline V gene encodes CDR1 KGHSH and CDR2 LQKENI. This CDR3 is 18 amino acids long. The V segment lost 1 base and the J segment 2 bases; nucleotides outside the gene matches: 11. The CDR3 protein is CASSPRGAGVNTYNEQFF. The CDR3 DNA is TGTGCCAGCTCACCACGCGGGGCGGGAGTGAACACCTACAATGAGCAGTTCTTC.

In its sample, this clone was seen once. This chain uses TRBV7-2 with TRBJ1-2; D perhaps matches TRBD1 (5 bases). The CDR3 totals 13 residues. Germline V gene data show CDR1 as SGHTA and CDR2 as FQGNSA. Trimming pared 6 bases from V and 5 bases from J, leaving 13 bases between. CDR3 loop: CASSPGLPYGYTF. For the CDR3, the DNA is TGTGCCAGCAGTCCAGGGCTTCCGTATGGCTACACCTTC.

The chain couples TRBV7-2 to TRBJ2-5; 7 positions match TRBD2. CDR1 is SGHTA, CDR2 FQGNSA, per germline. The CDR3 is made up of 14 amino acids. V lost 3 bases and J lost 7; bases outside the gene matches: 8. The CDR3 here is CASSFITSEGTQYF. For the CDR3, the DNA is TGTGCCAGCAGCTTCATTACTAGCGAAGGGACCCAGTACTTC.

The chain's CDR3 is CASGGTGGPGELFF. CDR3 bases: TGTGCCAGCGGGGGGACAGGGGGGCCCGGGGAGCTGTTTTTT. The chain joins TRBV2 to TRBJ2-2; 11 nucleotides match TRBD1. Germline values: CDR1 SNHLY, CDR2 FYNNEI. Germline trimming cut 8 bases from V and 6 bases from J; bases unmatched to any gene: 5. CDR3 length: 14 residues.

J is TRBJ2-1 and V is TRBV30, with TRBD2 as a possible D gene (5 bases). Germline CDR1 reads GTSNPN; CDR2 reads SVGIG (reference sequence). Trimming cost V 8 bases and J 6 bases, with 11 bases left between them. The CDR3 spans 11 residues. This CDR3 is CATDLRNEQFF. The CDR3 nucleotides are TGTGCCACGGACTTGCGCAATGAGCAGTTCTTC.

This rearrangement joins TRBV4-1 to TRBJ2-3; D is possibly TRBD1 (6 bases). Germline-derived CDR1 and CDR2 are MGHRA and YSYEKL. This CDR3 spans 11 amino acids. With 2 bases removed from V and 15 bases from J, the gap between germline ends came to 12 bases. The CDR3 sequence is CASSQQGTQYF. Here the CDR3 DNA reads TGCGCCAGCAGCCAACAAGGGACACAATATTTT.

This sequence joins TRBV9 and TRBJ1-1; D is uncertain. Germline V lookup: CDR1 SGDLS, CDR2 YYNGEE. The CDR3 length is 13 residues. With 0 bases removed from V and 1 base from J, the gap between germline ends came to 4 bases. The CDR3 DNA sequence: TGTGCCAGCAGCGTAGATCAGAACACTGAAGCTTTCTTT. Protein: CASSVDQNTEAFF.

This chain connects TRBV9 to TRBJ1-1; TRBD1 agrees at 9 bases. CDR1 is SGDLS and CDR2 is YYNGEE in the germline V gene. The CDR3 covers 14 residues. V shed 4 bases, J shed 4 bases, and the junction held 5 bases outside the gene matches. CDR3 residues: CASSPTGGITEAFF. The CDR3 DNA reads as TGTGCCAGCAGCCCCACAGGGGGCATCACTGAAGCTTTCTTT.

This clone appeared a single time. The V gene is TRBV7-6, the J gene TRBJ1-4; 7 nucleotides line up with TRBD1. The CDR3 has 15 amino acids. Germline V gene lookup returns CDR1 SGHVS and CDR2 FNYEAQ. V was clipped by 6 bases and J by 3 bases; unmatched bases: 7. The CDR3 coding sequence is TGTGCCAGCAGTCTAAACAGGGGTTCTAATGAAAAACTGTTTTTT. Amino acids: CASSLNRGSNEKLFF.

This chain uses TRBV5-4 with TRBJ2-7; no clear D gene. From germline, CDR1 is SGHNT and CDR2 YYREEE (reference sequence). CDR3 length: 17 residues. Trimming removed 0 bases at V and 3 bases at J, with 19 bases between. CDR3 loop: CASSLVGSNFVGYEQYF. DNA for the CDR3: TGTGCCAGCAGCTTGGTGGGCAGCAACTTCGTCGGCTACGAGCAGTACTTC.

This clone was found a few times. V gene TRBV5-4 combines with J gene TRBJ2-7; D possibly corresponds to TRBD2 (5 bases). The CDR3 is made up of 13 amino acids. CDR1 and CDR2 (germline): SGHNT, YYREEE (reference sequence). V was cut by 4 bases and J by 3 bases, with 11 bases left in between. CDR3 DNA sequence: TGTGCCAGCAGCCGTACTAGGGACTACGAGCAGTACTTC. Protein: CASSRTRDYEQYF.

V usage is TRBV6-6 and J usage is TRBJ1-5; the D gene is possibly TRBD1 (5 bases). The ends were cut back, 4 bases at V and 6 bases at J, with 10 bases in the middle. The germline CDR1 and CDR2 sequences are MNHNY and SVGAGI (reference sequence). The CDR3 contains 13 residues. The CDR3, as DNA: TGTGCCAGCAGTTCAGGGCACGGTCAGCCCCAGCATTTT. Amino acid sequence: CASSSGHGQPQHF.

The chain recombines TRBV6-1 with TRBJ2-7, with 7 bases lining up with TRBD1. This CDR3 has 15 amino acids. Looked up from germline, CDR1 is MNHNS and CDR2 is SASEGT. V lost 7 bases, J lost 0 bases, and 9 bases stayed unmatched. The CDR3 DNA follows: TGTGCCAGCACGGCTTCGACAGGGCCCTCCTACGAGCAGTACTTC. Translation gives CASTASTGPSYEQYF.

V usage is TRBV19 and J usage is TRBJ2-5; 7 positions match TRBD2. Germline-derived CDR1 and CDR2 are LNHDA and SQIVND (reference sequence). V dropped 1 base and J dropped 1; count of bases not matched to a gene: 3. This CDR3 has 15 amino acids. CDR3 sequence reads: CASSIGGRPQETQYF. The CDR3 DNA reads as TGTGCCAGTAGTATAGGCGGGAGACCCCAAGAGACCCAGTACTTC.

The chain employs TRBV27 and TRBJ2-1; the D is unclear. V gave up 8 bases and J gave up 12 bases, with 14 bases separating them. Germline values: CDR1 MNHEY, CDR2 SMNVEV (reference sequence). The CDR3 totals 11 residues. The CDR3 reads CASSGQSGQFF. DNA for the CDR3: TGTGCCAGCTCAGGTCAGAGTGGGCAGTTCTTC.

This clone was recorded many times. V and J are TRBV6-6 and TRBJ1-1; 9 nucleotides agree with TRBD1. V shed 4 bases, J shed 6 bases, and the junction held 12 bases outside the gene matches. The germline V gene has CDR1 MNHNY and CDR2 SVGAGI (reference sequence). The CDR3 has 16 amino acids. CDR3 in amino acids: CASSFGQGRVGAEAFF. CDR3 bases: TGTGCCAGCAGTTTCGGACAGGGGCGGGTTGGGGCTGAAGCTTTCTTT.

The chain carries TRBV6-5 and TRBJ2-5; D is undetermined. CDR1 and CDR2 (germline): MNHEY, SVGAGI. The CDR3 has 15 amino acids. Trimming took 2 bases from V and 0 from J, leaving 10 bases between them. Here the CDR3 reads CASSYHDNYQETQYF. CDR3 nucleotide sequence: TGTGCCAGCAGTTACCATGACAACTACCAAGAGACCCAGTACTTC.

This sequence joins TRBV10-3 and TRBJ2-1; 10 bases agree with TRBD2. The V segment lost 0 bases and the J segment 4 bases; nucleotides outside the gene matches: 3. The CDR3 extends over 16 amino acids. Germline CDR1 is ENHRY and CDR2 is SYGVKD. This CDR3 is CAISESRLAGYNEQFF. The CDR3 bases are TGTGCCATCAGTGAGTCTAGACTAGCGGGTTACAATGAGCAGTTCTTC.

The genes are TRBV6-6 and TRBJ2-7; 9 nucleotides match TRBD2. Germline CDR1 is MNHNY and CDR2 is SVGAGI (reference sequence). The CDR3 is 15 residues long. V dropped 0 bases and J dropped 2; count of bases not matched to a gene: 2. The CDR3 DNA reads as TGTGCCAGCAGTTACTCCCGCGGGAGGGCCTACGAGCAGTACTTC. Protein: CASSYSRGRAYEQYF.

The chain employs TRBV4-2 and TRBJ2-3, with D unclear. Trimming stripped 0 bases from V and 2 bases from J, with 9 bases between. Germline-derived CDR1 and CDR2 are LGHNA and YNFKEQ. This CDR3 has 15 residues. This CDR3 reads CASSQDPLFTDTQYF. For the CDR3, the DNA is TGTGCCAGCAGCCAAGATCCCCTATTCACAGATACGCAGTATTTT.

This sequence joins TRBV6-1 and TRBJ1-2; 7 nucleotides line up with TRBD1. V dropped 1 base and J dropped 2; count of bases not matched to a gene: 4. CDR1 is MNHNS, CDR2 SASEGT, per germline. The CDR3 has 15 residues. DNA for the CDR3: TGTGCCAGCAGTGAAGAGAGGGGGCCCAACTATGGCTACACCTTC. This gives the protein CASSEERGPNYGYTF.

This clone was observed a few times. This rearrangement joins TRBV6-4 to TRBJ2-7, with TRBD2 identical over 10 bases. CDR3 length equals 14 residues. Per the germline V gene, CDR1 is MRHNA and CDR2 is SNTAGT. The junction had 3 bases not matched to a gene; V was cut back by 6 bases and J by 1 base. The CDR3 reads CASRDSGGSYEQYF. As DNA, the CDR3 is TGTGCCAGCAGGGATAGCGGGGGGTCCTACGAGCAGTACTTC.

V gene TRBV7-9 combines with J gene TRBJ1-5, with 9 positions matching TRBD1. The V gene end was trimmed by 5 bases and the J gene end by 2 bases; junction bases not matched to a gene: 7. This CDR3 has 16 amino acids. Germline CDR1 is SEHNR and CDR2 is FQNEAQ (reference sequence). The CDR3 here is CASSTGTGFGNQPQHF. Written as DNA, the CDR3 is TGTGCCAGCAGCACTGGGACAGGGTTCGGCAATCAGCCCCAGCATTTT.